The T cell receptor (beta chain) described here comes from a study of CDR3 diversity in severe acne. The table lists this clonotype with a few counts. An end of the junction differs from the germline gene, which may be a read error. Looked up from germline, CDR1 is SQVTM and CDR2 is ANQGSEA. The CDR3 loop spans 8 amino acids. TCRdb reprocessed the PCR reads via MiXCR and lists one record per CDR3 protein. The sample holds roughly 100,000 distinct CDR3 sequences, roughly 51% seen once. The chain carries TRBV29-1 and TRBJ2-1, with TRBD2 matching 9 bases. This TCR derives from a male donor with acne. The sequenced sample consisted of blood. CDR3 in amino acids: CSGLAEVF. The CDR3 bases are TGCAGCGGACTAGCGGAGGTCTTC.